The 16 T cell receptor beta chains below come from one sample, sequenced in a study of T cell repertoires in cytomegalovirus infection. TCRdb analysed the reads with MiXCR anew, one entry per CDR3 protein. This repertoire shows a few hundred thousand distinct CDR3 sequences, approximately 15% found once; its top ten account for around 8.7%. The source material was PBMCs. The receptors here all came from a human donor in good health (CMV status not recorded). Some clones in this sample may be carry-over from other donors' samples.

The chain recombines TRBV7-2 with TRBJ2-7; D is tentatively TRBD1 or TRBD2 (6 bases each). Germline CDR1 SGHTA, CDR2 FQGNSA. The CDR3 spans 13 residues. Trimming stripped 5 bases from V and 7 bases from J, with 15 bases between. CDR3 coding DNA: TGTGCCAGCAGCCCCCGGGGGCCTGGTGAGCAGTACTTC. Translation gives CASSPRGPGEQYF.

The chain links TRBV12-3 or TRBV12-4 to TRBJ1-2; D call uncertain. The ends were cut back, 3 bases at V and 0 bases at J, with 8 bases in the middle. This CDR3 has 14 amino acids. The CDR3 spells CASSLRRTNYGYTF. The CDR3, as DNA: TGTGCCAGCAGTTTGCGGCGGACTAACTATGGCTACACCTTC.

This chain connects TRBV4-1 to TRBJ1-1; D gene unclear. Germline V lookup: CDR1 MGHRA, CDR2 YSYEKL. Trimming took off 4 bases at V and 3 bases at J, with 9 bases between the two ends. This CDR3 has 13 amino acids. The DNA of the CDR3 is TGCGCCAGCAGCCCTTTGGTTCACACTGAAGCTTTCTTT. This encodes CASSPLVHTEAFF.

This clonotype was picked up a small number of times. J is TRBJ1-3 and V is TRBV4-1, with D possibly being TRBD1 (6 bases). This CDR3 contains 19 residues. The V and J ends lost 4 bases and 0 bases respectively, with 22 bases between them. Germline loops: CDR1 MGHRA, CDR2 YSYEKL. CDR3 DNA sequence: TGCGCCAGCAGCCCTCCACTACCTACAGGGATCTTCTCTGGAAACACCATATATTTT. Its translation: CASSPPLPTGIFSGNTIYF.

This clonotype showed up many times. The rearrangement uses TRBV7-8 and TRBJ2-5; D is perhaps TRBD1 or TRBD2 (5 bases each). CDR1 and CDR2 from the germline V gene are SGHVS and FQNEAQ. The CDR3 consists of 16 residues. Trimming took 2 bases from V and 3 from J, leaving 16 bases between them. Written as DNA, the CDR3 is TGTGCCAGCAGCTTAAAACGGGGCAGATTTGAAGAGACCCAGTACTTC. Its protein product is CASSLKRGRFEETQYF.

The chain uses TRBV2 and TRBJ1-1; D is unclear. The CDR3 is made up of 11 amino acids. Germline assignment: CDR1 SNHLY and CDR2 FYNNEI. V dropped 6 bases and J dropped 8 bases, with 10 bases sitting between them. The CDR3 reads CASSPIEEAFF. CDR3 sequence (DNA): TGTGCCAGCAGCCCGATAGAAGAAGCTTTCTTT.

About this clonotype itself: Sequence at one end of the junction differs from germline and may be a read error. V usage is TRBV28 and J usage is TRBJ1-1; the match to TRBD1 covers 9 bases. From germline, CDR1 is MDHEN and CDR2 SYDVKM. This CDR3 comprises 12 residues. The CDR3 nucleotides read TGTGCCAGCACTTTACGACAGGGGGGAGCTTTCTTT. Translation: CASTLRQGGAFF.

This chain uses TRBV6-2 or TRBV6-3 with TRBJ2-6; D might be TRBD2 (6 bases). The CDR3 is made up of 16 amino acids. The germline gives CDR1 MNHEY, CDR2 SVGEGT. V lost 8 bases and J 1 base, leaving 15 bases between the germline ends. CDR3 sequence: CASRLSGGSGANVLTF. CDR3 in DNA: TGTGCCAGCCGGCTATCTGGAGGGTCTGGGGCCAACGTCCTGACTTTC.

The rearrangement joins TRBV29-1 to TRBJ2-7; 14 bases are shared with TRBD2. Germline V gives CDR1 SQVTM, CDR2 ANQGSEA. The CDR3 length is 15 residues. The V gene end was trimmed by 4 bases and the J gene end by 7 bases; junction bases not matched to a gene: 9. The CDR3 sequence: CSVAGTSGRIGEQYF. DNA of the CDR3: TGCAGCGTTGCCGGGACTAGCGGGAGAATAGGGGAGCAGTACTTC.

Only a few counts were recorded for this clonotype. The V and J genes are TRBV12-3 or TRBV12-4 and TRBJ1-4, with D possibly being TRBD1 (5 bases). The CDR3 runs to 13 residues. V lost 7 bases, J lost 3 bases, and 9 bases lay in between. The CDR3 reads CASKRGPNEKLFF. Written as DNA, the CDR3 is TGTGCCAGCAAGAGGGGTCCTAATGAAAAACTGTTTTTT.

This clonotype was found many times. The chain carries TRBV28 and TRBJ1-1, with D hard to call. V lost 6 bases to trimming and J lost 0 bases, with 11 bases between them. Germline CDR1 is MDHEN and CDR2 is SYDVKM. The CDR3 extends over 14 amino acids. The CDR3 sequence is CASSPVAVNTEAFF. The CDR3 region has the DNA TGTGCCAGCAGCCCCGTGGCAGTGAACACTGAAGCTTTCTTT.

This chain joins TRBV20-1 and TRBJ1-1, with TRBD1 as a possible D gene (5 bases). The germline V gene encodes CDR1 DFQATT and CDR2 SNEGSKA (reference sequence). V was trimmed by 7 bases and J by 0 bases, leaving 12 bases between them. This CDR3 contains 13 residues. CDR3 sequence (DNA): TGCAGTGTTTTGGGGGGAATGAACACTGAAGCTTTCTTT. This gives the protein CSVLGGMNTEAFF.

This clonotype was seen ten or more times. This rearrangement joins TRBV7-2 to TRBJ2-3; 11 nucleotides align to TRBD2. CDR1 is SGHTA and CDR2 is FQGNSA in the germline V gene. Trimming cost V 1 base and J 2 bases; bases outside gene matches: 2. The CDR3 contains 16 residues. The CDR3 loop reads CASSLELAGATDTQYF. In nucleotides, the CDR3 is TGTGCCAGCAGCTTAGAACTAGCGGGGGCCACAGATACGCAGTATTTT. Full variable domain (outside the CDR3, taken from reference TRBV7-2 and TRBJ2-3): GAGVSQSPSNKVTEKGKDVELRCDPISGHTALYWYRQSLGQGLEFLIYFQGNSAPDKSGLPSDRFSAERTGGSVSTLTIQRTQQEDSAVYLCASSLELAGATDTQYFGPGTRLTVL.

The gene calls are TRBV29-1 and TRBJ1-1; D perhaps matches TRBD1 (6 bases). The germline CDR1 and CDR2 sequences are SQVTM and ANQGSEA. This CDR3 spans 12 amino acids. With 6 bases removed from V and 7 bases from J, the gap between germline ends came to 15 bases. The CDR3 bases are TGCAGCGTGGTAAGGGGGGAGGTTGAAGCTTTCTTT. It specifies CSVVRGEVEAFF.

The CDR3 loop reads CASSLGDRPYEQYF. The CDR3 DNA reads as TGTGCCAGCAGCTTAGGGGACAGACCCTACGAGCAGTACTTC. J is TRBJ2-7 and V is TRBV7-6; TRBD1 matches at 7 bases. V was pared by 1 base and J by 2 bases, with 2 bases of the junction left unmatched. Germline loops: CDR1 SGHVS, CDR2 FNYEAQ. The CDR3 covers 14 residues.

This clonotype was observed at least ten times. CDR3 in amino acids: CSARSLGTSGGNIQETQYF. The CDR3, as DNA: TGCAGTGCTAGAAGCCTCGGGACTAGCGGGGGGAACATCCAAGAGACCCAGTACTTC. The J gene is TRBJ2-5, the V gene TRBV20-1; 15 bases line up with TRBD2. V shed 2 bases and J 1 base; nucleotides not matched to a gene: 11. Germline V gives CDR1 DFQATT, CDR2 SNEGSKA (reference sequence). The CDR3 is 19 residues long.